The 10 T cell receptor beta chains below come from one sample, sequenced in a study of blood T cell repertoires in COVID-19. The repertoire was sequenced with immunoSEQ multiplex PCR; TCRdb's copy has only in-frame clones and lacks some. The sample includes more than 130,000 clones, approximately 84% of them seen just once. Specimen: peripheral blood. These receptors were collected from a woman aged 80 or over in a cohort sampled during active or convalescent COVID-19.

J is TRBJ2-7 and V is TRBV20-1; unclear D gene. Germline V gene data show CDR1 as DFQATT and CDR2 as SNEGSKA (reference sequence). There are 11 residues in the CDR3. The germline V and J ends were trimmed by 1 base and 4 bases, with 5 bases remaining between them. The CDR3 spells CSARASYEQYV. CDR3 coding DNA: TGCAGTGCTAGAGCGTCGTACGAGCAGTACGTC.

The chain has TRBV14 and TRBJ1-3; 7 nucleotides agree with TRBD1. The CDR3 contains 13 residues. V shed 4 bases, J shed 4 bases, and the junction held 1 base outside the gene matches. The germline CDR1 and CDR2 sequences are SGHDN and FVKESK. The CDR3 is CASSRGQGNTIYF. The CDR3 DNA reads TGTGCCAGCAGCCGGGGACAGGGAAACACCATATATTTT.

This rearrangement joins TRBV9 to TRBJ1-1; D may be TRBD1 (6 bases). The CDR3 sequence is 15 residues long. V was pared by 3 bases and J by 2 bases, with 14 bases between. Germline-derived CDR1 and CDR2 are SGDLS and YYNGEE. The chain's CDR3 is CASSEGDRPNTEAFF. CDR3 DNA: TGTGCCAGCAGCGAGGGAGACAGGCCTAACACTGAAGCTTTCTTT.

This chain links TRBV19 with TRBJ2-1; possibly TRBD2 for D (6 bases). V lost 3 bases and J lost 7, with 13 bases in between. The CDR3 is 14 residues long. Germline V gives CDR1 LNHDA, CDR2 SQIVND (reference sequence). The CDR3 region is CASSIGGVMNEQFF. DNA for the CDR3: TGTGCCAGTAGTATCGGGGGTGTTATGAATGAGCAGTTCTTC.

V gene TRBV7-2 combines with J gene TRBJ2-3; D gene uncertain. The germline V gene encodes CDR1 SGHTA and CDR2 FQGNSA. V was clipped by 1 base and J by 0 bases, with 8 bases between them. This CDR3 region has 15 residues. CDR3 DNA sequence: TGTGCCAGCAGCTTAGTCATTAGTAGCACAGATACGCAGTATTTT. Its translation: CASSLVISSTDTQYF.

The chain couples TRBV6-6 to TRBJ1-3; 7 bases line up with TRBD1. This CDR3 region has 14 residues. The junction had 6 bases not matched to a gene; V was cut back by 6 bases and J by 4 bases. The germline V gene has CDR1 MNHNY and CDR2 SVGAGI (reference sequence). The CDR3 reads CASSETGSGNTIYF. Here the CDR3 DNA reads TGTGCCAGCAGCGAGACAGGGAGCGGAAACACCATATATTTT.

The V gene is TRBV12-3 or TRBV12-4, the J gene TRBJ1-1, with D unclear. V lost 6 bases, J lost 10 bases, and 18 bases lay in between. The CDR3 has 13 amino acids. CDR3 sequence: CASRLTGSWAAFF. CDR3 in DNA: TGTGCCAGCAGATTAACGGGGAGCTGGGCAGCTTTCTTT.

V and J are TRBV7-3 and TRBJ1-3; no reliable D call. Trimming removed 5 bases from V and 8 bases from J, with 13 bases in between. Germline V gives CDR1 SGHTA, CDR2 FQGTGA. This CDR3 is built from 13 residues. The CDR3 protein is CASSKDPRDTIYF. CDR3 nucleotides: TGTGCCAGCAGCAAGGATCCCCGGGACACCATATATTTT.

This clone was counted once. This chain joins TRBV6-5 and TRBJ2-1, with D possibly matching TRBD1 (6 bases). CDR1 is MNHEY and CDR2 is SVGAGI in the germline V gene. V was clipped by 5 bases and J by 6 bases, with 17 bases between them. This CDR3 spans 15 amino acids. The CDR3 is CASSRDRSGINEQFF. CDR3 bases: TGTGCCAGCAGTCGTGACAGGAGTGGGATCAATGAGCAGTTCTTC.

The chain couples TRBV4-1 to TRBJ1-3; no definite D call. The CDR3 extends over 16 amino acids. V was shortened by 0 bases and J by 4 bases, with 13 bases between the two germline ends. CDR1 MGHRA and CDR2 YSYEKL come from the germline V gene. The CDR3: CASSQDHGPGGNTIYF. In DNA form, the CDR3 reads TGCGCCAGCAGCCAAGATCATGGGCCCGGAGGAAACACCATATATTTT.